Below, 4 T cell receptor beta chains from the same sample are listed, as sequenced in a study of blood T cell repertoires in COVID-19. Assay: immunoSEQ multiplex PCR; the TCRdb copy retains only in-frame clones and omits some. Counted here are some 350,000 clones, about 87% occurring once; the ten biggest clones make up roughly 5.3%. The sequenced sample consisted of PBMCs or T cells enriched from blood (not recorded which). The receptors come from a woman aged 25-40 years who had recovered from COVID-19.

The chain uses TRBV29-1 and TRBJ1-4; D is unresolved. Germline V gene sequence: CDR1 SQVTM, CDR2 ANQGSEA. Trimming took off 1 base at V and 8 bases at J, with 8 bases between the two ends. There are 12 residues in the CDR3. As DNA, the CDR3 is TGCAGCGTTGAAGGATCGGGGGAAAAACTGTTTTTT. This codes for CSVEGSGEKLFF.

V and J are TRBV7-3 and TRBJ2-2; 7 positions match TRBD2. The CDR3 consists of 16 residues. V was clipped by 1 base and J by 4 bases; unmatched bases: 6. Germline-derived CDR1 and CDR2 are SGHTA and FQGTGA. The CDR3 protein is CASSLNPAGRTGELFF. In DNA, the CDR3 is TGTGCCAGCAGCTTAAATCCAGCGGGGCGCACCGGGGAGCTGTTTTTT.

This chain connects TRBV5-6 to TRBJ1-3; D may be TRBD1 (6 bases). Trimming shortened V by 5 bases and J by 2 bases, and 11 bases separated the two germline ends. The CDR3 sequence is 14 residues long. Germline CDR1 SGHDT, CDR2 YYEEEE. Written as DNA, the CDR3 is TGTGCCAGCAGTCCAGGGGTCGCTGGAAACACCATATATTTT. This encodes CASSPGVAGNTIYF.

This clone was seen a few times. V is TRBV29-1 and J is TRBJ2-7; tentatively, D is TRBD1 (8 bases). Germline V gene data show CDR1 as SQVTM and CDR2 as ANQGSEA. V lost 7 bases and J 1 base, leaving 17 bases between the germline ends. The CDR3 extends over 14 amino acids. In DNA form, the CDR3 reads TGCAGCGGACAAACAGGGGGGGATTCCTACGAGCAGTACTTC. Amino acids: CSGQTGGDSYEQYF.